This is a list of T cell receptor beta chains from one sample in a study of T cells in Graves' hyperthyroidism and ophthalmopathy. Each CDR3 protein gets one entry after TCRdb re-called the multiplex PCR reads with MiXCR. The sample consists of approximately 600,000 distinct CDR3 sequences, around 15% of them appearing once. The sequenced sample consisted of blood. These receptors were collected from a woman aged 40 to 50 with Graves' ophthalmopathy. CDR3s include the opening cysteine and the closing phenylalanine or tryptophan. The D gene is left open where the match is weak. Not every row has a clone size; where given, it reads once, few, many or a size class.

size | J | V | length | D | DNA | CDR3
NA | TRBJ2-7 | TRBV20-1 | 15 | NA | TGCAGTGCCGAACTTGGCGAGACTAGAGCCTACGAGCAGTACTTC | CSAELGETRAYEQYF
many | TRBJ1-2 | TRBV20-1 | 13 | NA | TGCAGTGCTAGAGATTTAACAACGTATGGCTACACCTTC | CSARDLTTYGYTF
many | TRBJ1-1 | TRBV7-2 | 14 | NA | TGTGCCAGCAGCTTAGACATTAGTTATTTTGAAGCTTTCTTT | CASSLDISYFEAFF
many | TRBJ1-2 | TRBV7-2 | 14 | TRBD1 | TGTGCCAGCAGCCGACAGGGGGAAGTCGGTGGCTACACCTTC | CASSRQGEVGGYTF
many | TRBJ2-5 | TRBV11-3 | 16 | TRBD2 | TGTGCCAGCAGCCCGCTACTAGCGCAGCTCCAAGAGACCCAGTACTTC | CASSPLLAQLQETQYF
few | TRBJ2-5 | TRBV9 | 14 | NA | TGTGCCAGCAGCGTAGGACTGACCGGGGAGACCCAGTACTTC | CASSVGLTGETQYF
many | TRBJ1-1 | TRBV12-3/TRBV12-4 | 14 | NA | TGTGCCAGCAGTTTAGTTGGGGGGACGGCTGAAGCTTTCTTT | CASSLVGGTAEAFF
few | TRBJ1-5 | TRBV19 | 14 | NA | TGTGCCAGTAGTAAGGACAGCCCAGGACAGCCCCAGCATTTT | CASSKDSPGQPQHF
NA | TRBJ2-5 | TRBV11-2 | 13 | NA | TGTGCCAGCAGCTTTAACATCCAAGAGACCCAGTACTTC | CASSFNIQETQYF
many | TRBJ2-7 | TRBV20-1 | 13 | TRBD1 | TGCAGTGCAAAGGGACAGGGAGTCTACGAGCAGTACTTC | CSAKGQGVYEQYF
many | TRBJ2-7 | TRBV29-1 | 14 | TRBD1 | TGCAGCGTCCTGACAGGGGGCAGGCTAGACGAGCAGTACTTC | CSVLTGGRLDEQYF
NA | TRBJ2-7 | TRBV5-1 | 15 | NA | TGCGCCAGCAGCTTGGAGGCTACCCTTTCCTACGAGCAGTACTTC | CASSLEATLSYEQYF
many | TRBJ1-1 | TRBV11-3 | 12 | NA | TGTGCCAGCAGCCCGACAGGCGTCGAAGCTTTCTTT | CASSPTGVEAFF
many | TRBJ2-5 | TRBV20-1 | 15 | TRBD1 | TGCAGTGCGGATGGAGGACTAGGACAGGGGGAGACCCAGTACTTC | CSADGGLGQGETQYF
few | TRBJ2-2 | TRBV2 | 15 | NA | TGTGCCAGCATATCTACGGGGGAGTTTACCGGGGAGCTGTTTTTT | CASISTGEFTGELFF